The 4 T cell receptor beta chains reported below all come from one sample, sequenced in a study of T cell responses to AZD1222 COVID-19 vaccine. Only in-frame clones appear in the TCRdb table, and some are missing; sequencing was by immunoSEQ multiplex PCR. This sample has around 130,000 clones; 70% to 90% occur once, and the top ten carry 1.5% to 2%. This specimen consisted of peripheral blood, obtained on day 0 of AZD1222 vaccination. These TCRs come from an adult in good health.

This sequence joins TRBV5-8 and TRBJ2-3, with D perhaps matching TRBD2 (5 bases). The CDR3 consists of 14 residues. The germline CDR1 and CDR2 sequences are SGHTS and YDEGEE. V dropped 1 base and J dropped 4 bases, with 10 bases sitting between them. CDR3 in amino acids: CASSLFEGSDTQYF. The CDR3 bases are TGTGCCAGCAGCTTGTTTGAGGGATCAGATACGCAGTATTTT.

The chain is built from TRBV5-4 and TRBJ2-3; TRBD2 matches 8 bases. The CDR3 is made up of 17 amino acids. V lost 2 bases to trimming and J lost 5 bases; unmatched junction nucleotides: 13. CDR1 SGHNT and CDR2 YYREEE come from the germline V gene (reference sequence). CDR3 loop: CASSFPGLAGKRDTQYF. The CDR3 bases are TGTGCCAGCAGCTTCCCGGGGCTAGCGGGTAAGAGAGATACGCAGTATTTT.

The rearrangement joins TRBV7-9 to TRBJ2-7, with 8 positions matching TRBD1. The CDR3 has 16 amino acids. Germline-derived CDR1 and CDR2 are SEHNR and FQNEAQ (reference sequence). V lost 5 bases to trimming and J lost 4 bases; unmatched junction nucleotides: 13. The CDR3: CASSPGTGGLAYEQYF. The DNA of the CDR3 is TGTGCCAGCAGCCCTGGGACAGGTGGTCTGGCTTACGAGCAGTACTTC.

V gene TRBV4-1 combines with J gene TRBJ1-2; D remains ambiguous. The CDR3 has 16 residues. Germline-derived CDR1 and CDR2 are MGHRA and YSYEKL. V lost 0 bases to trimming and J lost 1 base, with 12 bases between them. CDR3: CASSQEIRALNYGYTF. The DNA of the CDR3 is TGCGCCAGCAGCCAAGAAATTAGGGCCCTTAACTATGGCTACACCTTC.